Listed below are T cell receptor beta chains from one sample, sequenced in a study of blood T cells in healthy people across ages. TCRdb re-derived calls from the 5' RACE reads in MiXCR, one entry per CDR3 protein. The table lists 1.5 million to 2 million distinct CDR3 sequences, approximately 28% of them singletons. The specimen sequenced was blood. Receptors originate from a woman under 40 in good health. Each CDR3 is given with its conserved first and last residue. The D gene is left open where the match is weak. Expanded clones are given a class, and other clones once, few, many or no size at all.

CDR3 protein: CASSSLSGRVEYF
CDR3 DNA: TGTGCCAGCAGCTCGTTATCCGGGAGGGTAGAGTACTTC
D gene: TRBD2
clone size: few
V gene: TRBV11-2
J gene: TRBJ2-7

CDR3 protein: CSARGGGSRDEQYF
CDR3 DNA: TGCAGTGCTAGAGGAGGCGGGAGTAGAGACGAGCAGTACTTC
D gene: TRBD2
clone size: many
V gene: TRBV20-1
J gene: TRBJ2-7

CDR3 protein: CSARVDSLSSPPHF
CDR3 DNA: TGCAGTGCTAGAGTTGACAGTTTGTCGTCACCCCCCCACTTT
D gene: -
clone size: -
V gene: TRBV20-1
J gene: TRBJ1-6

CDR3 protein: CASSFGTSGNNEQFF
CDR3 DNA: TGTGCCAGCAGCTTTGGGACTAGCGGGAACAATGAGCAGTTCTTC
D gene: TRBD2
clone size: -
V gene: TRBV7-7
J gene: TRBJ2-1

CDR3 protein: CSALNRGKVYSPLHF
CDR3 DNA: TGCAGTGCTCTTAACAGGGGGAAGGTGTATTCACCCCTCCACTTT
D gene: TRBD1
clone size: -
V gene: TRBV20-1
J gene: TRBJ1-6

CDR3 protein: CASSPTTEGSYEQYF
CDR3 DNA: TGTGCCAGCAGCCCTACAACGGAAGGCTCCTACGAGCAGTACTTC
D gene: -
clone size: -
V gene: TRBV7-6
J gene: TRBJ2-7

CDR3 protein: CSAPNGLAGGLREQFF
CDR3 DNA: TGCAGTGCCCCCAATGGGCTAGCGGGAGGACTTAGGGAGCAGTTCTTC
D gene: TRBD2
clone size: few
V gene: TRBV20-1
J gene: TRBJ2-1

CDR3 protein: CASSRGRGGVSPDTQYF
CDR3 DNA: TGTGCCAGCAGTCGGGGGAGGGGGGGCGTGTCCCCAGATACGCAGTATTTT
D gene: -
clone size: -
V gene: TRBV12-3/TRBV12-4
J gene: TRBJ2-3

CDR3 protein: CASSSRANTDTQYF
CDR3 DNA: TGTGCCAGCAGTTCCCGGGCCAACACAGATACGCAGTATTTT
D gene: -
clone size: -
V gene: TRBV28
J gene: TRBJ2-3

CDR3 protein: CASSSPGTNPHNEQFF
CDR3 DNA: TGTGCCAGCAGTTCCCCCGGGACTAACCCCCACAATGAGCAGTTCTTC
D gene: TRBD2
clone size: -
V gene: TRBV28
J gene: TRBJ2-1

CDR3 protein: CAISSTGENTEAFF
CDR3 DNA: TGTGCCATCAGCTCCACTGGAGAGAACACTGAAGCTTTCTTT
D gene: -
clone size: few
V gene: TRBV10-3
J gene: TRBJ1-1

CDR3 protein: CASGSASDYNEQFF
CDR3 DNA: TGTGCCAGCGGCTCAGCCTCGGACTACAATGAGCAGTTCTTC
D gene: -
clone size: -
V gene: TRBV7-2
J gene: TRBJ2-1

CDR3 protein: CASSSGRTNQPQHF
CDR3 DNA: TGTGCCAGCAGTAGCGGCCGGACAAATCAGCCCCAGCATTTT
D gene: -
clone size: many
V gene: TRBV7-2
J gene: TRBJ1-5

CDR3 protein: CASSQGTNTYEQYF
CDR3 DNA: TGTGCCAGCAGCCAAGGGACAAATACCTACGAGCAGTACTTC
D gene: -
clone size: -
V gene: TRBV3-1
J gene: TRBJ2-7

CDR3 protein: CSVAQVASDTRYF
CDR3 DNA: TGCAGCGTTGCACAGGTCGCTTCAGATACGCGGTATTTT
D gene: -
clone size: few
V gene: TRBV29-1
J gene: TRBJ2-3

CDR3 protein: CASSTQTVRETQYF
CDR3 DNA: TGTGCCAGCAGCACACAGACAGTAAGGGAGACCCAGTACTTC
D gene: -
clone size: few
V gene: TRBV14
J gene: TRBJ2-5

CDR3 protein: CASSPLVEGGTEAFF
CDR3 DNA: TGTGCCAGCTCACCACTTGTCGAGGGGGGCACTGAAGCTTTCTTT
D gene: -
clone size: -
V gene: TRBV18
J gene: TRBJ1-1

CDR3 protein: CSARERVSGGLGLEQYF
CDR3 DNA: TGCAGTGCTAGAGAACGAGTATCGGGGGGGTTGGGCCTCGAGCAGTACTTC
D gene: TRBD2
clone size: -
V gene: TRBV20-1
J gene: TRBJ2-7

CDR3 protein: CASSWKGEQFF
CDR3 DNA: TGCGCCAGCAGCTGGAAGGGTGAGCAGTTCTTC
D gene: -
clone size: many
V gene: TRBV5-1
J gene: TRBJ2-1

CDR3 protein: CASIGPISYNEQFF
CDR3 DNA: TGTGCCAGCATAGGTCCTATCTCCTACAATGAGCAGTTCTTC
D gene: -
clone size: -
V gene: TRBV6-2/TRBV6-3
J gene: TRBJ2-1

CDR3 protein: CASSLTASGGNGYTF
CDR3 DNA: TGCGCCAGCAGCTTGACTGCATCAGGGGGCAATGGCTACACCTTC
D gene: TRBD1
clone size: few
V gene: TRBV5-1
J gene: TRBJ1-2

CDR3 protein: CASSFSPGRTGGTEAFF
CDR3 DNA: TGTGCCAGCAGTTTTTCGCCCGGGCGGACAGGGGGCACTGAAGCTTTCTTT
D gene: TRBD1
clone size: -
V gene: TRBV28
J gene: TRBJ1-1

CDR3 protein: CASTAQGIGTEAFF
CDR3 DNA: TGTGCCAGCACTGCACAGGGAATAGGCACTGAAGCTTTCTTT
D gene: -
clone size: -
V gene: TRBV6-1
J gene: TRBJ1-1

CDR3 protein: CAISNPGQTYNEQFF
CDR3 DNA: TGTGCCATCTCCAATCCGGGACAGACGTACAATGAGCAGTTCTTC
D gene: TRBD1
clone size: -
V gene: TRBV7-9
J gene: TRBJ2-1

CDR3 protein: CASSGQGGYEQFF
CDR3 DNA: TGTGCCAGTAGCGGACAGGGTGGCTACGAGCAGTTCTTC
D gene: TRBD1
clone size: -
V gene: TRBV19
J gene: TRBJ2-1

CDR3 protein: CASGLVGRGLTRNEQFF
CDR3 DNA: TGTGCTAGTGGTTTGGTAGGCAGGGGCCTTACCCGGAATGAGCAGTTCTTC
D gene: -
clone size: few
V gene: TRBV12-5
J gene: TRBJ2-1

CDR3 protein: CASSWGRSSENNEQFF
CDR3 DNA: TGCGCCAGCAGCTGGGGGCGGTCTAGCGAGAACAATGAGCAGTTCTTC
D gene: -
clone size: -
V gene: TRBV5-1
J gene: TRBJ2-1

CDR3 protein: CASTVDRGEIQYF
CDR3 DNA: TGTGCCAGCACGGTTGACAGGGGGGAAATTCAGTACTTC
D gene: TRBD1
clone size: -
V gene: TRBV2
J gene: TRBJ2-4

CDR3 protein: CASSYSQRQAFF
CDR3 DNA: TGTGCCAGCAGTTACTCGCAAAGGCAAGCTTTCTTT
D gene: -
clone size: -
V gene: TRBV6-2/TRBV6-3
J gene: TRBJ1-1

CDR3 protein: CASSFTGGASDTQYF
CDR3 DNA: TGTGCCAGCAGCTTCACAGGGGGCGCATCAGATACGCAGTATTTT
D gene: TRBD1
clone size: -
V gene: TRBV11-3
J gene: TRBJ2-3

CDR3 protein: CASSEVTGYFSLEQFF
CDR3 DNA: TGTGCCAGCAGTGAAGTTACAGGGTACTTTTCCCTTGAGCAGTTCTTC
D gene: -
clone size: few
V gene: TRBV2
J gene: TRBJ2-1

CDR3 protein: CASSLGLTSGATPSSYNEQFF
CDR3 DNA: TGCGCCAGCAGCTTGGGACTGACTAGCGGGGCTACCCCCAGCTCCTACAATGAGCAGTTCTTC
D gene: TRBD2
clone size: -
V gene: TRBV5-1
J gene: TRBJ2-1

CDR3 protein: CASSAQGGEGYGYTF
CDR3 DNA: TGTGCCAGCAGCGCCCAGGGGGGGGAGGGCTATGGCTACACCTTC
D gene: TRBD1
clone size: few
V gene: TRBV9
J gene: TRBJ1-2

CDR3 protein: CASTWGTEAFF
CDR3 DNA: TGTGCCAGCACTTGGGGCACTGAAGCTTTCTTT
D gene: -
clone size: many
V gene: TRBV6-6
J gene: TRBJ1-1